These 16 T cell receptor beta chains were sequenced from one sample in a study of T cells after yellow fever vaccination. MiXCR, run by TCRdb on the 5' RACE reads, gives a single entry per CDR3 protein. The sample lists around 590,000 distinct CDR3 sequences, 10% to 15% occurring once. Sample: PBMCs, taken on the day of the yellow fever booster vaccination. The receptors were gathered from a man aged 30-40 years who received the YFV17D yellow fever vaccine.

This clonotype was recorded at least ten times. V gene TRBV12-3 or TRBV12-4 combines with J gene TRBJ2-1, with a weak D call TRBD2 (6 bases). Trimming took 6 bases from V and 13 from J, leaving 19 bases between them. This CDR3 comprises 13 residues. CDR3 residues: CASSAGLPSVQFF. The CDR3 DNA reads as TGTGCCAGCAGCGCCGGGTTGCCTAGCGTCCAGTTCTTC.

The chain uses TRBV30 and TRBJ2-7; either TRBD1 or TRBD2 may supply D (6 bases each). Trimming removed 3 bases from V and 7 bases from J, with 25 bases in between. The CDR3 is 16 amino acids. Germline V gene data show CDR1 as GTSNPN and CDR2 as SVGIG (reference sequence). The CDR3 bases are TGTGCCTGGAGCCACCTCCGGGACTCCTTAGGGGGAGAGCAGTACTTC. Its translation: CAWSHLRDSLGGEQYF.

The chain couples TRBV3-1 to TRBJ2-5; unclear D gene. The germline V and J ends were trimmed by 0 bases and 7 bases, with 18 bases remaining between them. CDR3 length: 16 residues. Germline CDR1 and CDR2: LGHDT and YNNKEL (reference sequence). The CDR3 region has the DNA TGTGCCAGCAGCCAAGACCACCCTCACATCGAAGGGACCCAGTACTTC. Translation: CASSQDHPHIEGTQYF.

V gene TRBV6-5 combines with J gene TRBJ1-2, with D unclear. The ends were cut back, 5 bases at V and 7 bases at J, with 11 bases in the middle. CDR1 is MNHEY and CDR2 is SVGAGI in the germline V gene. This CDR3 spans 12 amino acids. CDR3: CASSRTEGGYTF. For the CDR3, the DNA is TGTGCCAGCAGTCGGACGGAGGGTGGCTACACCTTC.

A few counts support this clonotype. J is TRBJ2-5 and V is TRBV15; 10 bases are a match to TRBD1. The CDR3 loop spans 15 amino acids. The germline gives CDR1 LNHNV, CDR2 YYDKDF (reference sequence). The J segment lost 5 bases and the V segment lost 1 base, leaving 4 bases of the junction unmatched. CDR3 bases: TGTGCCACCAGCAGAGGACAGGGGGCGCGGGAGACCCAGTACTTC. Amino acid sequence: CATSRGQGARETQYF.

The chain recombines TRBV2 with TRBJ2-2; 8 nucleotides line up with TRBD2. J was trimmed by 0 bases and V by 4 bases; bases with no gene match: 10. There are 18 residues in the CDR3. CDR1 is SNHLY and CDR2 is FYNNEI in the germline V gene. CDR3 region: CASSVIGLAGTNTGELFF. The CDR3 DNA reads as TGTGCCAGCAGTGTTATTGGGCTAGCGGGTACGAACACCGGGGAGCTGTTTTTT.

The CDR3 is CASSNDRGRDIQYF. The CDR3 bases are TGTGCCAGTAGTAACGACAGGGGGCGAGACATTCAGTACTTC. The V and J genes are TRBV19 and TRBJ2-4; the match to TRBD1 covers 10 bases. Germline lookup yields CDR1 LNHDA and CDR2 SQIVND (reference sequence). J was trimmed by 8 bases and V by 4 bases; bases with no gene match: 5. The CDR3 is made up of 14 amino acids.

DNA for the CDR3: TGCAGTGCTATCCCCATAGCGGGTGAGCAGTACTTC. Translating gives CSAIPIAGEQYF. V and J are TRBV20-1 and TRBJ2-7; 7 bases agree with TRBD2. The germline CDR1 and CDR2 sequences are DFQATT and SNEGSKA (reference sequence). The CDR3 totals 12 residues. V shed 4 bases and J 7 bases; nucleotides not matched to a gene: 7.

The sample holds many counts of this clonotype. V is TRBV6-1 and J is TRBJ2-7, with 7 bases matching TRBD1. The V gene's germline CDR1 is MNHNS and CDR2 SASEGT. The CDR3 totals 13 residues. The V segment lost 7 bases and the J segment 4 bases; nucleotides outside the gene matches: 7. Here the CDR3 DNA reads TGTGCCAGCAAGGACAGGATGGAGTACGAGCAGTACTTC. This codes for CASKDRMEYEQYF.

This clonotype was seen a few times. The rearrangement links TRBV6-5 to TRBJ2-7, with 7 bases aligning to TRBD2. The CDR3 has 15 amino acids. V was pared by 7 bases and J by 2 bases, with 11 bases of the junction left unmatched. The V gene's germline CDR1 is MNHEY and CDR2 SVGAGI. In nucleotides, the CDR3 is TGTGCCAGCATTTCGACCGGACTAGGCCCCTACGAGCAGTACTTC. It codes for CASISTGLGPYEQYF.

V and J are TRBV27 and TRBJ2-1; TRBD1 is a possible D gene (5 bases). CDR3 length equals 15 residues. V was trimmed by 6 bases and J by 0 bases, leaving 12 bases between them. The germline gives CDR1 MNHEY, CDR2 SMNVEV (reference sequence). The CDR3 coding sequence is TGTGCCAGCAGGTGGGGCTTGGGCTCCTACAATGAGCAGTTCTTC. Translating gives CASRWGLGSYNEQFF.

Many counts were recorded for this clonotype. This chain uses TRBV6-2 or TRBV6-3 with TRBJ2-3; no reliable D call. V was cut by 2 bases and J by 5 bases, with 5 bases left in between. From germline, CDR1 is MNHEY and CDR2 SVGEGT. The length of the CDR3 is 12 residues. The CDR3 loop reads CASSYVGDTQYF. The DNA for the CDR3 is TGTGCCAGCAGTTACGTGGGAGATACGCAGTATTTT.

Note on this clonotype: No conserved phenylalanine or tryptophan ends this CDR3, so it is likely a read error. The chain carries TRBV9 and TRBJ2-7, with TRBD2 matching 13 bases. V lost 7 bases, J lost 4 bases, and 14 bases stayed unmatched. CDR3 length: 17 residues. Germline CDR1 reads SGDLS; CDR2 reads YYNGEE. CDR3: CASGTGTSGEPLYEQYL. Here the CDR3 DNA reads TGTGCCAGCGGTACCGGGACTAGCGGGGAGCCCCTTTACGAGCAGTACCTC.

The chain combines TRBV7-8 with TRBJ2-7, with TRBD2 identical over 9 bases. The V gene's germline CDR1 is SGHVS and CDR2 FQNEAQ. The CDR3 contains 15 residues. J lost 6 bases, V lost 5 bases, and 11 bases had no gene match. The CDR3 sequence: CASSTRGSGGTEQYF. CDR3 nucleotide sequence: TGTGCCAGCAGCACCCGGGGTAGCGGGGGAACCGAGCAGTACTTC. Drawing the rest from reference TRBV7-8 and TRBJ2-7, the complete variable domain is GAGVSQSPRYKVAKRGQDVALRCDPISGHVSLFWYQQALGQGPEFLTYFQNEAQLDKSGLPSDRFFAERPEGSVSTLKIQRTQQEDSAVYLCASSTRGSGGTEQYFGPGTRLTVT.

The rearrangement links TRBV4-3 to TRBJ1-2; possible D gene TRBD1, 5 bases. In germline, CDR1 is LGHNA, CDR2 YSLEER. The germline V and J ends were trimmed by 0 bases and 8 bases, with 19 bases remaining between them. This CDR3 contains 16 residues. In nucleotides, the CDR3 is TGCGCCAGCAGCCAAGATTGGACGCGGGGCCGTGAGGGCTACACCTTC. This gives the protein CASSQDWTRGREGYTF.

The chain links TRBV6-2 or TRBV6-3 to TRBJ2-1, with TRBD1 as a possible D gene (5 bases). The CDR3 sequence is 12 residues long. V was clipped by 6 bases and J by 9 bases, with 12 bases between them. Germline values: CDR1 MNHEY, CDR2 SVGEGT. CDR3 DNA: TGTGCCAGCAGACACCAGGGTACTGAGCAGTTCTTC. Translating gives CASRHQGTEQFF.